The entry below gives a single TCR beta chain sequence along with its context. Its specific antigen is unknown. Per-base quality was not reported, and no clone a single base away is much larger than it. TCRbeta CDR3 regions were amplified from genomic DNA using the immunoSEQ Assay, a bias-controlled multiplex PCR. Per the original workflow: Nucleated cell counts per sample were estimated from amplification of reference gene primers within the assay. Sequence reads were collapsed and filtered to measure the absolute abundance of every unique TCRbeta CDR3 rearrangement. Productive Simpson clonality was computed per sample as the square root of Simpson's diversity index over productive rearrangements. Entries here come from immuneACCESS through TCRdb and include only in-frame sequences with V and J called. Some clones fail to appear in such tables; in the studies checked, an unresolved V gene covers under half of the shortfall, and the cause of the remainder is unknown. V, J and clone size derive from that table, while D and trimming were established from the DNA sequence. The sample data list around 40,000 clones, and under 90% of these were observed just once. Clones ranked in the top ten supply roughly 21% of the sample.

The collaborating institutions used their own protocols to collect whole blood in K2EDTA tubes. For TCRbeta analysis, collaborators shipped samples in one of three forms: frozen whole blood, isolated PBMCs, or DNA extracted from either of those sample types. This sample was taken from a study of blood T cell repertoires in COVID-19 (dated by TCRdb to 2019 to 2021). Concerning the study at large: Samples covering the acute and convalescent phases of COVID-19 were provided by collaborators in the United States, Italy and Spain. The material from the prospective study consisted of cDNA or gDNA derived from T cells, B-cell-depleted T cells, or PBMCs. The repertoires were made available in a free public database intended to serve as a resource for research on the immune response to SARS-CoV-2. HLA class I and class II types, where available, came from metadata supplied by the sample provider rather than from assay-based typing. Samples were obtained from the ongoing ImmuneRACE study (first 160 participants) and from 1,254 subjects provided by 6 global collaborators. The sample metadata nearly always contained a de-identified subject ID, COVID-19 status, age in years and sex. Deeply sampled blood TCRbeta repertoires from subjects exposed to, actively infected with, or recovered from COVID-19 were included in the dataset.

Study-wide findings and limitations: How much clinical and demographic metadata was included differed by source and by participant, and the metadata was provided uncurated.

Including the terminal cysteine and phenylalanine, the CDR3 comprises 16 residues. Just CDR3 DNA is preserved here, 48 bases in frame from base 1. Taken from the germline V gene (reference sequence), the CDR1 and CDR2 loops are SGHKS and YYEKEE. V trim: 0 bases; J trim: 5 bases; unmatched bases: 8. The sample comprised peripheral blood. The clonotype was recovered from a man over 45 with active COVID-19. The chain employs TRBV5-5 and TRBJ2-3, and TRBD2 aligns with 8 junction nucleotides. The CDR3 loop reads CASSLAGSGSLDTQYF. The DNA is as follows: TGTGCCAGCAGCTTGGCGGGGAGCGGGAGTTTAGATACGCAGTATTTT.